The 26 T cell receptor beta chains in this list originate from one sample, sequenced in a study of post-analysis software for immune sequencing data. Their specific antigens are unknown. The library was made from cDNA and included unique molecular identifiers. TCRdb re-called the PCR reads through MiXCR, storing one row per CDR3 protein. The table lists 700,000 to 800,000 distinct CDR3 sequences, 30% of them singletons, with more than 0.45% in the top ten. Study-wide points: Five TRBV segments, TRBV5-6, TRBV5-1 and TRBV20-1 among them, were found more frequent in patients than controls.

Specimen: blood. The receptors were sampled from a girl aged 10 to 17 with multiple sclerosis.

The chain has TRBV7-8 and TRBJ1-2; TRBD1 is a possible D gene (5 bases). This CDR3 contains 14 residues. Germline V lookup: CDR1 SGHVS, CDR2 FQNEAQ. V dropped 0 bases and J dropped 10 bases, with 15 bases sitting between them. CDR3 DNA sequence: TGTGCCAGCAGCTTAGCAGGGACGGCTGATGACTACACCTTC. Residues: CASSLAGTADDYTF.

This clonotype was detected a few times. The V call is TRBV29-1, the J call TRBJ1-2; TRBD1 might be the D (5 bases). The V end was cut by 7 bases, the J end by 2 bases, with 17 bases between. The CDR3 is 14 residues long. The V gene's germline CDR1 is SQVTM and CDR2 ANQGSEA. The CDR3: CSAATRGGNYGYTF. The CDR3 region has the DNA TGCAGCGCCGCTACCCGTGGGGGGAACTATGGCTACACCTTC.

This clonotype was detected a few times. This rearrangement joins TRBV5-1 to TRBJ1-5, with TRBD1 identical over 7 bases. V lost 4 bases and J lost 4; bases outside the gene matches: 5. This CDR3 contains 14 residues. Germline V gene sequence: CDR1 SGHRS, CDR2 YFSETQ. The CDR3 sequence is CASSPTGWNQPQHF. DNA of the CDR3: TGCGCCAGCAGCCCGACAGGGTGGAATCAGCCCCAGCATTTT. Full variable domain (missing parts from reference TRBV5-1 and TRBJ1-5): KAGVTQTPRYLIKTRGQQVTLSCSPISGHRSVSWYQQTPGQGLQFLFEYFSETQRNKGNFPGRFSGRQFSNSRSEMNVSTLELGDSALYLCASSPTGWNQPQHFGDGTRLSIL.

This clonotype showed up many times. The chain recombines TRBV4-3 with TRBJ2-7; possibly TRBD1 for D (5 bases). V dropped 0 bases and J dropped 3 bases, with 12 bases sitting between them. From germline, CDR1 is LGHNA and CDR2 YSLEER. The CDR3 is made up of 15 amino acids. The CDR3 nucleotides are TGCGCCAGCAGCCAAGACGACAGACCACACTACGAGCAGTACTTC. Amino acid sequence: CASSQDDRPHYEQYF.

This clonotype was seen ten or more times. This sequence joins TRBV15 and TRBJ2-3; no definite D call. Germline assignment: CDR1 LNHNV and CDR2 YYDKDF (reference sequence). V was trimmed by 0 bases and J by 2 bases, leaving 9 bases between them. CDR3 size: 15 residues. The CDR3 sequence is CATSRDRAITDTQYF. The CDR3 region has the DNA TGTGCCACCAGCAGAGACCGGGCAATCACAGATACGCAGTATTTT.

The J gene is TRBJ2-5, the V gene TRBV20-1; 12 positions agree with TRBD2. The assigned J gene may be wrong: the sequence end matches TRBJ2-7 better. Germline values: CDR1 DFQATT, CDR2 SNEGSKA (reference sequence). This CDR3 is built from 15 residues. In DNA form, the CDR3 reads TGCAGTGCTTCCCAGCTAGCGGGAGGGCCCCACGAGCAGTACTTC. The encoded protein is CSASQLAGGPHEQYF.

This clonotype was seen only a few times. DNA for the CDR3: TGTGCCAGCTTACTCAGGGGGGACGAGCAGTACTTC. Amino acid sequence: CASLLRGDEQYF. The chain employs TRBV21-1 and TRBJ2-7; TRBD1, the D gene given by the table, was not confirmed from the DNA. TRBV21-1 is designated a pseudogene. The CDR3 loop spans 12 amino acids.

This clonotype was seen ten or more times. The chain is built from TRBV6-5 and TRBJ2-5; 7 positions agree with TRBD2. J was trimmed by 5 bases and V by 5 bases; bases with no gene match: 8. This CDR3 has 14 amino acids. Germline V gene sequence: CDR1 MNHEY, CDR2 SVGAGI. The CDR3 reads CASSRLAGQETQYF. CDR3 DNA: TGTGCCAGCAGTCGACTAGCTGGCCAGGAGACCCAGTACTTC.

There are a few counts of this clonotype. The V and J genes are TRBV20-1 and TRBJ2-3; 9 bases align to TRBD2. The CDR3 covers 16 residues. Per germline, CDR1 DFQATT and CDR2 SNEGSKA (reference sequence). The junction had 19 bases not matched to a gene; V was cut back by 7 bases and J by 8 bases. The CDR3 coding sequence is TGCAGTGGCCAAATCTGGGGATCGGCGGGGGGGAGTACGCAGTATTTT. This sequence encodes CSGQIWGSAGGSTQYF.

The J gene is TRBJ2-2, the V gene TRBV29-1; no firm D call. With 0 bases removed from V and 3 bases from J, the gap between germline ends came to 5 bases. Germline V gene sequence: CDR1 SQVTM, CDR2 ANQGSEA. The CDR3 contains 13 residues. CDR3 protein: CSVEDLDTGELFF. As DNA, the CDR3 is TGCAGCGTTGAAGATCTAGACACCGGGGAGCTGTTTTTT.

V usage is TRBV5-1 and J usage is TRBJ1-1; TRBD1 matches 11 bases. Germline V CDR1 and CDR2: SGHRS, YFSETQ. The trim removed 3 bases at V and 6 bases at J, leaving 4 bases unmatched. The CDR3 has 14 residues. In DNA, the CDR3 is TGCGCCAGCAGCTCCGGGACAGGGGGTCCTGAAGCTTTCTTT. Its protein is CASSSGTGGPEAFF.

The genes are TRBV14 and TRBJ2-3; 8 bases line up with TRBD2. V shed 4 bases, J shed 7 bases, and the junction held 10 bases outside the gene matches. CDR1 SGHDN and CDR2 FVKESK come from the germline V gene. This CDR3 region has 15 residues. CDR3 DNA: TGTGCCAGCAGCCCACGGACTAGCCTTTCAAATACGCAGTATTTT. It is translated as CASSPRTSLSNTQYF.

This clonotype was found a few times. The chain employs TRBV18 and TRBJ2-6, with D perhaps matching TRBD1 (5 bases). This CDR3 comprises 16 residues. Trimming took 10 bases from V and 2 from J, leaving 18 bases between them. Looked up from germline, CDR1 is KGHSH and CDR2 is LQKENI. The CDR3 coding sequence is TGTGCCACCTCCCATCCCCAGGGTACTGGGGCCAACGTCCTGACTTTC. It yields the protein CATSHPQGTGANVLTF.

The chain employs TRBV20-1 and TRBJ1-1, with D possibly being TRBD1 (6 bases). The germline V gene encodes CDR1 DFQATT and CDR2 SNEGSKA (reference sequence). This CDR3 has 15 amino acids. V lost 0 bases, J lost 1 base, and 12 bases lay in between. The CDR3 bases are TGCAGTGCTAGAGATTTTAGACAGGAGAACACTGAAGCTTTCTTT. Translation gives CSARDFRQENTEAFF.

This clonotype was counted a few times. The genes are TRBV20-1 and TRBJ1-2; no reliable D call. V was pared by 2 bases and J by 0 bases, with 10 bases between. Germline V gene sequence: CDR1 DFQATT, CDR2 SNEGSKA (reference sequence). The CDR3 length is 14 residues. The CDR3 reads CSARWQPPNYGYTF. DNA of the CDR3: TGCAGTGCTAGATGGCAGCCTCCTAACTATGGCTACACCTTC.

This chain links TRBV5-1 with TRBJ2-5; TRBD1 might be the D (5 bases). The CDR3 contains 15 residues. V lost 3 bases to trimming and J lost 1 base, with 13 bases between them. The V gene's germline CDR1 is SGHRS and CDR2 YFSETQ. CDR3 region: CASSWKTQGQETQYF. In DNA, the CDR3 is TGCGCCAGCAGCTGGAAAACTCAGGGCCAAGAGACCCAGTACTTC.

The CDR3 coding sequence is TGTGCCAGCAGTGACCCTGGACAGCGCAATCAGCCCCAGCATTTT. Protein sequence: CASSDPGQRNQPQHF. This rearrangement joins TRBV6-5 to TRBJ1-5, with a weak D call TRBD1 (6 bases). CDR1 and CDR2 (germline): MNHEY, SVGAGI. The CDR3 extends over 15 amino acids. The V end was cut by 5 bases, the J end by 2 bases, with 13 bases between.

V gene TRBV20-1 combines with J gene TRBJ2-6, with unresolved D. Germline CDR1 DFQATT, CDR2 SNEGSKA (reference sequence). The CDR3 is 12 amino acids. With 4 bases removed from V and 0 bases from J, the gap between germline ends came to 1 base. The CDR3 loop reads CSAISGANVLTF. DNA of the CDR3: TGCAGTGCTATCTCTGGGGCCAACGTCCTGACTTTC.

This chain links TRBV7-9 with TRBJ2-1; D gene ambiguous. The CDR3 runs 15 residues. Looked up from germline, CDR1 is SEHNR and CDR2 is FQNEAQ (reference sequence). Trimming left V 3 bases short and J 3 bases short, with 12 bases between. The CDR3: CASSFNFGDYNEQFF. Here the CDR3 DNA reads TGTGCCAGCAGCTTTAATTTCGGCGACTACAATGAGCAGTTCTTC.

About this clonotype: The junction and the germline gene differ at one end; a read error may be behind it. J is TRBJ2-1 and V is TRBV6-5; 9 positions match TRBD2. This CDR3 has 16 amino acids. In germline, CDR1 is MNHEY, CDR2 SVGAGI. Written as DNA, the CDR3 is TGTGCCAGCAGTTACTCGATTAGCGGGGGTGCCAATGAGCGGTTCTTC. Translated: CASSYSISGGANERFF.

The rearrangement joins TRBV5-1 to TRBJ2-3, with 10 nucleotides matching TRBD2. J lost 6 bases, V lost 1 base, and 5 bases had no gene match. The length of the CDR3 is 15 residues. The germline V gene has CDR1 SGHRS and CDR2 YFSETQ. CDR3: CASSLWLAGVDTQYF. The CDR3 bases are TGCGCCAGCAGCTTGTGGCTAGCGGGAGTGGATACGCAGTATTTT.

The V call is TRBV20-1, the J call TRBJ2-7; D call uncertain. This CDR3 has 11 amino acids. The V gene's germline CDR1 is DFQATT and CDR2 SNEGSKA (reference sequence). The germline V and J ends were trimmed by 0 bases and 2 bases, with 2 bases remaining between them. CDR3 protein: CSAREPYEQYF. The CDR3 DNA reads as TGCAGTGCTAGAGAACCCTACGAGCAGTACTTC.

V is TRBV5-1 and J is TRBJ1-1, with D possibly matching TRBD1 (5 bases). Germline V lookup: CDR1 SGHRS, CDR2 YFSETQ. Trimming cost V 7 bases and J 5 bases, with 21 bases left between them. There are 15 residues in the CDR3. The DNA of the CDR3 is TGCGCCAGCGAAATAGGTAACCGGGACCGAACTGAAGCTTTCTTT. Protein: CASEIGNRDRTEAFF.

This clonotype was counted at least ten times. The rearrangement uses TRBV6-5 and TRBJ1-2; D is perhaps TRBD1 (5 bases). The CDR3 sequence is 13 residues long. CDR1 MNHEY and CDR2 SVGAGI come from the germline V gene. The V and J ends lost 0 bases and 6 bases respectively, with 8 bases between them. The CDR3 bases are TGTGCCAGCAGTTACTCGGGGCAGAATGGCTACACCTTC. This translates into CASSYSGQNGYTF.

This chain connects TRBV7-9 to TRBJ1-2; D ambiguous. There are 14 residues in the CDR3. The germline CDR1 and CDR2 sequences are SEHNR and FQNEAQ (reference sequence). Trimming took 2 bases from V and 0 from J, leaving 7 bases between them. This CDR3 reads CASSLRSANYGYTF. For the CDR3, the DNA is TGTGCCAGCAGCTTAAGGTCGGCTAACTATGGCTACACCTTC.

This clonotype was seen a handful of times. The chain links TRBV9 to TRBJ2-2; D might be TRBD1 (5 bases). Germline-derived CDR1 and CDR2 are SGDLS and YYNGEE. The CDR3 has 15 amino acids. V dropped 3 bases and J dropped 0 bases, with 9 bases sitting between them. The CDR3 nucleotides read TGTGCCAGCAGCGGGGGCAGGGCGAACACCGGGGAGCTGTTTTTT. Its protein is CASSGGRANTGELFF.